This TCR beta chain was found in a study of T-cell reconstitution after alpha-beta-depleted transplantation in children. Ten or more counts support this clonotype. The CDR3 length is 14 residues. The V gene's germline CDR1 is GTSNPN and CDR2 SVGIG (reference sequence). After removal of 4 bases from V and 3 bases from J, the junction contained 3 bases not matched to a gene. During its preparation, the TCRbeta library received unique molecular identifiers. In TCRdb, the PCR reads were re-called with MiXCR into one record per CDR3 protein. The table records roughly 220,000 distinct CDR3 sequences, 12% of them present only once.

The TCR originated in a human donor who donated a stem cell graft to a child with acute lymphoblastic leukemia. Sequencing was performed on PBMCs from the stem cell graft donor, taken from the stem cell graft. The chain employs TRBV30 and TRBJ2-3; 11 bases map to TRBD2. The CDR3 bases are TGTGCCTGGACTAGCGGGGGGTCTACAGATACGCAGTATTTT. It codes for CAWTSGGSTDTQYF. The full variable domain, in which reference TRBV30 and TRBJ2-3 provide the parts outside the CDR3, is SQTIHQWPATLVQPVGSPLSLECTVEGTSNPNLYWYRQAAGRGLQLLFYSVGIGQISSEVPQNLSASRPQDRQFILSSKKLLLSDSGFYLCAWTSGGSTDTQYFGPGTRLTVL.